This TCR beta chain was found in a study of blood T cell repertoires in COVID-19. TCRdb's copy holds only in-frame clones and misses some; the assay was immunoSEQ multiplex PCR. The sample has about 380,000 clones, more than 75% seen once; the top ten hold about 1.2%. The CDR3 consists of 14 residues. Per the germline V gene, CDR1 is MNHEY and CDR2 is SVGAGI. Note on this clone: At one boundary the junction diverges from the germline segment, which might be a read error.

The TCR originated in a young woman who had recovered from COVID-19. This chain uses TRBV6-5 with TRBJ1-1; 8 nucleotides agree with TRBD1. Sequenced input: PBMCs or T cells enriched from blood (not recorded which). CDR3 sequence: CASSLRTGNAEAFF. CDR3 in DNA: TGTGCCAGCAGTCTCCGGACAGGGAACGCTGAAGCTTTCTTT.